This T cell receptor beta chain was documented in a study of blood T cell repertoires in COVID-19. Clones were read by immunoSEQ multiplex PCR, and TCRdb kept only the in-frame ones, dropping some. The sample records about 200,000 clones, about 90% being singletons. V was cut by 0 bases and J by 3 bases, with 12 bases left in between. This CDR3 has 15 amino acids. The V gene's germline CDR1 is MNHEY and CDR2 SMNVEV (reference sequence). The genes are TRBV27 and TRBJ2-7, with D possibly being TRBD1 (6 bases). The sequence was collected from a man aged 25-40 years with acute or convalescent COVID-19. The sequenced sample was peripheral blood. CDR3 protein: CASSLSAGVGYEQYF. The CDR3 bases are TGTGCCAGCAGTTTATCGGCAGGGGTAGGCTACGAGCAGTACTTC.